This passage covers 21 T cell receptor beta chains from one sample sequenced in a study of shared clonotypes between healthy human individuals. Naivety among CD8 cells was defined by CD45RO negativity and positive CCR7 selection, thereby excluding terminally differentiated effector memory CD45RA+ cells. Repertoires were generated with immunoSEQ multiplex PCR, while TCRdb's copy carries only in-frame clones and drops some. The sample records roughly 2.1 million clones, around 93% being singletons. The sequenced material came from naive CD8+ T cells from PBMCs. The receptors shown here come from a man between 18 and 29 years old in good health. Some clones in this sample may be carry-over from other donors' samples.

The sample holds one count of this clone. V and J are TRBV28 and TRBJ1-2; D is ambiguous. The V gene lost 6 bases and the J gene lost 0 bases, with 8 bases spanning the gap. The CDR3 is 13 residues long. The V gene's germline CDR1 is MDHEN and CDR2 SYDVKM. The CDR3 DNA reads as TGTGCCAGCAGCCCCGGGGCTAACTATGGCTACACCTTC. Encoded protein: CASSPGANYGYTF.

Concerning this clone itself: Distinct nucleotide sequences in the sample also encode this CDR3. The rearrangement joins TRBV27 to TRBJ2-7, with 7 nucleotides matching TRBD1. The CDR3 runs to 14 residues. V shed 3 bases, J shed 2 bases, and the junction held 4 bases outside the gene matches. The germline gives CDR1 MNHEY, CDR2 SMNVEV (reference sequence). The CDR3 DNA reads TGTGCCAGCAGTTTTGGCAGGGGGACCTACGAGCAGTACTTC. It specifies CASSFGRGTYEQYF.

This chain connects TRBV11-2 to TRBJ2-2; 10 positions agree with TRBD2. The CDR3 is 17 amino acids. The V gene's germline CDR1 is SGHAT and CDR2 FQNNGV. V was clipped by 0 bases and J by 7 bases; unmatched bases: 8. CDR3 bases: TGTGCCAGCAGCTTAGATCCAGCGGGAGGGCCGTTCGGGGAGCTGTTTTTT. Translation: CASSLDPAGGPFGELFF.

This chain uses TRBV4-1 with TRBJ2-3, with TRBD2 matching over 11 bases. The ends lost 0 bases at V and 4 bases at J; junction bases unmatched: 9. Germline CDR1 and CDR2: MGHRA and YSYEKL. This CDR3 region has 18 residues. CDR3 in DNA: TGCGCCAGCAGCCAAGAAGTTTTACTAGCGGGAGATGCAGATACGCAGTATTTT. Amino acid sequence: CASSQEVLLAGDADTQYF.

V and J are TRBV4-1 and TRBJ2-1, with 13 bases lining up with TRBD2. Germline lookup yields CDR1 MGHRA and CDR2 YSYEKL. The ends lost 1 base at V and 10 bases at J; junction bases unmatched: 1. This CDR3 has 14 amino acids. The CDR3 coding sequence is TGCGCCAGCAGCCAAGGGACTAGCGGGAGCGAGCAGTTCTTC. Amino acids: CASSQGTSGSEQFF.

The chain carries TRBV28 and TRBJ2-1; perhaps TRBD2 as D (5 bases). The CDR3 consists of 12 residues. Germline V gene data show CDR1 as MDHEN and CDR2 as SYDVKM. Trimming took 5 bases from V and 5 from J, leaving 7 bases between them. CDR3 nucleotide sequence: TGTGCCAGCAGTCCCGGGAACAATGAGCAGTTCTTC. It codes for CASSPGNNEQFF. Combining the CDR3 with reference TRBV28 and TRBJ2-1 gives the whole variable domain DVKVTQSSRYLVKRTGEKVFLECVQDMDHENMFWYRQDPGLGLRLIYFSYDVKMKEKGDIPEGYSVSREKKERFSLILESASTNQTSMYLCASSPGNNEQFFGPGTRLTVL.

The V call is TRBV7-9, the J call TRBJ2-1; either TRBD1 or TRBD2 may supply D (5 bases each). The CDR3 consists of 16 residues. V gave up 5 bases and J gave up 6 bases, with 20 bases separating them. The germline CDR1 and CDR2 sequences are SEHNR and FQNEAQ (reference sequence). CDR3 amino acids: CASSARGQGGLNEQFF. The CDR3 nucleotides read TGTGCCAGCAGCGCAAGAGGGCAGGGTGGTCTCAATGAGCAGTTCTTC.

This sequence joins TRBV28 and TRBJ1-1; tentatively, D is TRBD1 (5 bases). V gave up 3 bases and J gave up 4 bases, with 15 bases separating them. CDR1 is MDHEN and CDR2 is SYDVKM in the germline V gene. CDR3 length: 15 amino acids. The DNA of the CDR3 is TGTGCCAGCAGTTTGGGAAGGGAGGGACGCACTGAAGCTTTCTTT. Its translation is CASSLGREGRTEAFF.

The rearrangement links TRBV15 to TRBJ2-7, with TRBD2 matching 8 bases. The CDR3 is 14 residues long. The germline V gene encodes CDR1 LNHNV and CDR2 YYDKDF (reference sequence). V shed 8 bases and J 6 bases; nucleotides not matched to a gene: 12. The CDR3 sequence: CATGEAGVGVEQYF. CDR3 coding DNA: TGTGCCACCGGAGAAGCGGGAGTCGGGGTCGAGCAGTACTTC.

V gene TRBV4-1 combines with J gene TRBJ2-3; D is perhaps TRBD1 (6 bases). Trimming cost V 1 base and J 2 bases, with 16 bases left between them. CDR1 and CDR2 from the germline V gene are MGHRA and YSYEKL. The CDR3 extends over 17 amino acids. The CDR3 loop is CASSQATGYRATDTQYF. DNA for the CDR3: TGCGCCAGCAGCCAAGCAACAGGGTATCGGGCCACAGATACGCAGTATTTT.

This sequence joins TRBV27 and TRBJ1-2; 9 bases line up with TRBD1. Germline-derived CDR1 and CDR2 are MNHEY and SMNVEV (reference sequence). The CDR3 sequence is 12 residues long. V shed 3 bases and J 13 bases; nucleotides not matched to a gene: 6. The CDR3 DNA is TGTGCCAGCAGTTTTACCGGACAGGGGTGCACCTTC. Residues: CASSFTGQGCTF.

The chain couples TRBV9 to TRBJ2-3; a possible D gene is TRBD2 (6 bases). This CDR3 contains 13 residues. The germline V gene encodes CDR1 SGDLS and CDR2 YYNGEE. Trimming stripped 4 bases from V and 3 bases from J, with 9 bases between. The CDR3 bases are TGTGCCAGCAGCCTTGGGACTACAGATACGCAGTATTTT. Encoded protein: CASSLGTTDTQYF.

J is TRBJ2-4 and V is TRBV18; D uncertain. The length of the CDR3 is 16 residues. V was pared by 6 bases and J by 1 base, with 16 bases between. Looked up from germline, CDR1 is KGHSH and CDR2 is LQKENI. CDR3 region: CASSPDFYGAKNIQYF. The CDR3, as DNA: TGTGCCAGCTCTCCCGATTTCTACGGGGCCAAAAACATTCAGTACTTC.

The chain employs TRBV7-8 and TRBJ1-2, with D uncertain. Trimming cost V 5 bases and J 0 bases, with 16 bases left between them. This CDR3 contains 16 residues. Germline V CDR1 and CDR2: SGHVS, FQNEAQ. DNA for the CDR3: TGTGCCAGCAGCCCCACGGCGGGGATTACTAACTATGGCTACACCTTC. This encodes CASSPTAGITNYGYTF.

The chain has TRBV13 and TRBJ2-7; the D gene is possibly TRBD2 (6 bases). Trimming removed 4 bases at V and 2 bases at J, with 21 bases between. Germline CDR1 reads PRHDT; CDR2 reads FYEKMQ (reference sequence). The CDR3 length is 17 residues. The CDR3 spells CASSSIPRDSLTYEQYF. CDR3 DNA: TGTGCCAGCAGCTCGATACCCCGGGACTCTCTGACCTACGAGCAGTACTTC. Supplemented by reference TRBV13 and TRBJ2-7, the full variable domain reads AAGVIQSPRHLIKEKRETATLKCYPIPRHDTVYWYQQGPGQDPQFLISFYEKMQSDKGSIPDRFSAQQFSDYHSELNMSSLELGDSALYFCASSSIPRDSLTYEQYFGPGTRLTVT.

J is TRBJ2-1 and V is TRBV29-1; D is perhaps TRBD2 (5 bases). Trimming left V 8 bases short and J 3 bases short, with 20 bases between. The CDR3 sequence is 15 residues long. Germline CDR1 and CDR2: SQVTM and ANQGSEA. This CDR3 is CSTTSGPILYNEQFF. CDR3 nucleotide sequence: TGCAGCACAACGAGCGGACCAATACTCTACAATGAGCAGTTCTTC.

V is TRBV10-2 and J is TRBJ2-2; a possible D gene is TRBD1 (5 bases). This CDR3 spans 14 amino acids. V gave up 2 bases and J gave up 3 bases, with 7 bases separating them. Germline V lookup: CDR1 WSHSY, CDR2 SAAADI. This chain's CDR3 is CASSEQGYTGELFF. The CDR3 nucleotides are TGCGCCAGCAGTGAGCAGGGTTACACCGGGGAGCTGTTTTTT.

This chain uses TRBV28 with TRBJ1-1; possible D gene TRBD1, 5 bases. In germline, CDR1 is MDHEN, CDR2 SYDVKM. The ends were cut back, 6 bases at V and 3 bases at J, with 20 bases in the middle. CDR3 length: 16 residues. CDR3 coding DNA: TGTGCCAGCAGCTACCCCAGGGAGCTACAGGACACTGAAGCTTTCTTT. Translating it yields CASSYPRELQDTEAFF.

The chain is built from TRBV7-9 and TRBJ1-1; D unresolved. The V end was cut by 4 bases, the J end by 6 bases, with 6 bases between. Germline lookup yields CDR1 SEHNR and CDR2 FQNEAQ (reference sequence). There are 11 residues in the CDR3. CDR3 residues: CASSSPSEAFF. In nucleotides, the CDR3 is TGTGCCAGCAGCTCCCCCTCTGAAGCTTTCTTT.

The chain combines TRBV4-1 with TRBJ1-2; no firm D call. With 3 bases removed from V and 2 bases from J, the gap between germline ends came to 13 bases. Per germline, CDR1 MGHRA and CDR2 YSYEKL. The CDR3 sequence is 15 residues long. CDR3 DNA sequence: TGCGCCAGCAGCCACCCCCGGACGGTAAACTATGGCTACACCTTC. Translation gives CASSHPRTVNYGYTF.

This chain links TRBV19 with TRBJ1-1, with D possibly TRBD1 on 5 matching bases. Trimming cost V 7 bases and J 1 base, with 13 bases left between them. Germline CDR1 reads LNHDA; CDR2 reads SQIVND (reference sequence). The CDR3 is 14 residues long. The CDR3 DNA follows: TGTGCCAGTACTATCACGGGACCGAACACTGAAGCTTTCTTT. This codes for CASTITGPNTEAFF.